The entry that follows covers one T cell receptor (beta chain) sequence. The data are from a study of shared clonotypes between healthy human individuals. V gave up 10 bases and J gave up 4 bases, with 12 bases separating them. CDR1 is MNHNS, CDR2 SASEGT, per germline. The CDR3 loop spans 12 amino acids. Donors had no recently reported acute infections or vaccinations and were HIV-negative. Genomic DNA of every subset was divided equally among multiple immunoSEQ plates. In the original workflow: Filtering differed because ImmunoSEQ produced junction-only sequences that carried no quality scores. The method was immunoSEQ multiplex PCR; TCRdb's version includes in-frame clones alone and lacks a portion of them. V, J and clone size are those of that table, while D and trimming were read from the DNA. The sample lists a few million clones; approximately 93% were seen once.

The rearrangement uses TRBV6-1 and TRBJ2-3; D perhaps matches TRBD2 (5 bases). What was sequenced was naive CD4+ T cells from PBMCs. Regarding subset: CD45RA+ positively selected. The sequence was obtained from a young man in good health. Some clones in this sample may be carry-over from other donors' samples. In DNA, the CDR3 is TGTGCCACTCAGGACGGGGCAGATACGCAGTATTTT. Protein: CATQDGADTQYF.